This entry lists 22 T cell receptor beta chains sequenced from one sample in a study of CD8+CD57+ T cells in acquired aplastic anemia. For sequencing, patients were chosen who had shown expansion of CD8+CD57+ cells by flow cytometry. Genomic DNA templated the TCR beta VDJ and CDR3 profiling. Via MiXCR, TCRdb re-called the reads, giving one row per CDR3 protein. The sample yields some 150,000 distinct CDR3 sequences, roughly 48% seen once. The sequencing sample was made of sorted CD4+, CD8+, or CD8+CD57+ T cells (not recorded which) from PBMCs. These TCRs come from a human donor with aplastic anemia.

The chain recombines TRBV20-1 with TRBJ2-5; 11 bases line up with TRBD2. The CDR3 spans 12 residues. V shed 6 bases and J 5 bases; nucleotides not matched to a gene: 2. CDR1 and CDR2 from the germline V gene are DFQATT and SNEGSKA (reference sequence). The CDR3 loop is CSAWTSGETQYF. The CDR3, as DNA: TGCAGTGCCTGGACTAGCGGGGAGACCCAGTACTTC.

This clonotype has just a few counts. The rearrangement uses TRBV27 and TRBJ1-2; maybe TRBD1 (5 bases). The CDR3 spans 14 residues. The germline gives CDR1 MNHEY, CDR2 SMNVEV (reference sequence). Trimming cost V 5 bases and J 8 bases, with 18 bases left between them. Here the CDR3 DNA reads TGTGCCAGCAGTCCCGGGACGGCCCTCTACGGCTACACCTTC. The encoded protein is CASSPGTALYGYTF.

V usage is TRBV6-2 or TRBV6-3 and J usage is TRBJ2-7, with TRBD2 matching over 8 bases. The trim removed 5 bases at V and 1 base at J, leaving 13 bases unmatched. CDR3 length: 17 residues. CDR1 is MNHEY and CDR2 is SVGEGT in the germline V gene. The CDR3 reads CASSLTPGSGGSYEQYF. CDR3 nucleotides: TGTGCCAGCAGTCTCACCCCGGGCAGCGGGGGATCCTACGAGCAGTACTTC.

This chain joins TRBV7-8 and TRBJ2-1; tentatively, D is TRBD1 or TRBD2 (5 bases each). This CDR3 spans 15 amino acids. The germline gives CDR1 SGHVS, CDR2 FQNEAQ. The germline V and J ends were trimmed by 5 bases and 9 bases, with 20 bases remaining between them. CDR3 in amino acids: CASSLGTLLGGEQFF. CDR3 coding DNA: TGTGCCAGCAGCCTAGGGACCCTTCTTGGGGGTGAGCAGTTCTTC.

This clonotype was detected many times. The chain recombines TRBV10-1 with TRBJ2-3, with 8 positions matching TRBD2. CDR1 and CDR2 from the germline V gene are WNHNN and SYGVQD (reference sequence). The CDR3 is made up of 15 amino acids. The V and J ends lost 3 bases and 2 bases, in that order; junction bases with no gene match: 4. The CDR3 is CASSDVGGATDTQYF. The CDR3, as DNA: TGCGCCAGCAGTGATGTCGGGGGGGCCACAGATACGCAGTATTTT.

This clonotype was counted at least ten times. This sequence joins TRBV9 and TRBJ2-1; no clear D gene. The CDR3 spans 15 residues. Per germline, CDR1 SGDLS and CDR2 YYNGEE. Trimming cost V 0 bases and J 4 bases, with 11 bases left between them. The CDR3 is CASSVGIKDYNEQFF. As DNA, the CDR3 is TGTGCCAGCAGCGTAGGTATCAAGGATTACAATGAGCAGTTCTTC.

This rearrangement joins TRBV3-1 to TRBJ2-1, with TRBD2 matching 8 bases. The J segment lost 4 bases and the V segment lost 4 bases, leaving 12 bases of the junction unmatched. The CDR3 runs 17 residues. Looked up from germline, CDR1 is LGHDT and CDR2 is YNNKEL (reference sequence). CDR3 region: CASSRGHGGASYNEQFF. The CDR3 DNA reads as TGTGCCAGCAGCCGCGGGCACGGGGGGGCCTCATACAATGAGCAGTTCTTC.

This clonotype was seen only a few times. V gene TRBV6-1 combines with J gene TRBJ1-3; D is perhaps TRBD1 (6 bases). Germline V gives CDR1 MNHNS, CDR2 SASEGT. V was pared by 10 bases and J by 0 bases, with 10 bases between. The CDR3 spans 13 residues. The chain's CDR3 is CATGAYSGNTIYF. In nucleotides, the CDR3 is TGTGCCACGGGGGCTTACTCTGGAAACACCATATATTTT.

The sample holds many counts of this clonotype. V is TRBV2 and J is TRBJ2-1; D gene unclear. CDR3 length: 15 amino acids. V was pared by 2 bases and J by 0 bases, with 8 bases between. Germline CDR1 SNHLY, CDR2 FYNNEI. The CDR3 nucleotides are TGTGCCAGCAGTGAATTAACGAGCTCCTACAATGAGCAGTTCTTC. Translating it yields CASSELTSSYNEQFF.

V usage is TRBV10-3 and J usage is TRBJ2-1; TRBD2 aligns across 7 bases. After removal of 4 bases from V and 9 bases from J, the junction contained 0 bases not matched to a gene. Germline V lookup: CDR1 ENHRY, CDR2 SYGVKD. The CDR3 is 11 residues long. The CDR3 nucleotides are TGTGCCATCAGTGGGGGGGGTGAGCAGTTCTTC. It specifies CAISGGGEQFF.

The V and J genes are TRBV4-2 and TRBJ2-7, with D tentatively TRBD1 (7 bases). Trimming pared 5 bases from V and 2 bases from J, leaving 22 bases between. This CDR3 has 17 amino acids. Germline values: CDR1 LGHNA, CDR2 YNFKEQ. The CDR3 DNA is TGTGCCAGCAGCGATTACGTAGCTGACAGGGAGGCCTACGAGCAGTACTTC. Amino acid sequence: CASSDYVADREAYEQYF.

This clonotype was observed many times. The V call is TRBV7-8, the J call TRBJ2-6, with D possibly matching TRBD1 (5 bases). The CDR3 covers 17 residues. Germline assignment: CDR1 SGHVS and CDR2 FQNEAQ. The ends were cut back, 4 bases at V and 0 bases at J, with 13 bases in the middle. CDR3 amino acids: CASSYVRGGSGANVLTF. CDR3 sequence (DNA): TGTGCCAGCAGCTATGTTAGGGGCGGCTCTGGGGCCAACGTCCTGACTTTC.

This clonotype was observed at least ten times. This chain links TRBV6-1 with TRBJ1-2, with D hard to call. From germline, CDR1 is MNHNS and CDR2 SASEGT. The CDR3 covers 15 residues. V was shortened by 6 bases and J by 8 bases, with 22 bases between the two germline ends. CDR3 coding DNA: TGTGCCAGCAGAAATACGGGAACCTCCCTGGGGGGCTACACCTTC. It specifies CASRNTGTSLGGYTF.

This clonotype has a count of ten or more. The chain is built from TRBV2 and TRBJ2-5; 9 bases are a match to TRBD2. The germline V gene encodes CDR1 SNHLY and CDR2 FYNNEI. Trimming took 1 base from V and 5 from J; bases not matched to a gene: 11. The CDR3 sequence is 17 residues long. The CDR3 reads CASSEVVLAGWSETQYF. In nucleotides, the CDR3 is TGTGCCAGCAGTGAAGTGGTACTAGCGGGCTGGTCGGAGACCCAGTACTTC.

About this clonotype: With a much larger clone just one base away, this may be a read error. CDR3 coding DNA: TGTGCCAACAGCGAGCTTTCTGGAAACACCATATATTTT. Translating it yields CANSELSGNTIYF. The genes are TRBV9 and TRBJ1-3, with D unresolved. Germline assignment: CDR1 SGDLS and CDR2 YYNGEE. The CDR3 consists of 13 residues.

This clonotype was recorded many times. The V and J genes are TRBV20-1 and TRBJ1-2, with 9 bases aligning to TRBD1. V trimming: 3 bases; J trimming: 7 bases; junction bases outside the gene matches: 15. This CDR3 spans 16 amino acids. Germline V gene sequence: CDR1 DFQATT, CDR2 SNEGSKA (reference sequence). Here the CDR3 reads CSASPNWDRALGGYTF. CDR3 sequence (DNA): TGCAGTGCTAGCCCAAACTGGGACAGGGCATTGGGTGGCTACACCTTC.

This clonotype was observed a few times. The genes are TRBV3-1 and TRBJ1-1, with a possible D match to TRBD1 (5 bases). The CDR3 runs to 15 residues. The germline V and J ends were trimmed by 6 bases and 3 bases, with 17 bases remaining between them. Per germline, CDR1 LGHDT and CDR2 YNNKEL (reference sequence). Here the CDR3 DNA reads TGTGCCAGCAGACTTGTGGGGGGTGGGGACACTGAAGCTTTCTTT. Its protein product is CASRLVGGGDTEAFF. Using reference TRBV3-1 and TRBJ1-1 for the parts outside the CDR3, the full variable domain is DTAVSQTPKYLVTQMGNDKSIKCEQNLGHDTMYWYKQDSKKFLKIMFSYNNKELIINETVPNRFSPKSPDKAHLNLHINSLELGDSAVYFCASRLVGGGDTEAFFGQGTRLTVV.

This chain joins TRBV7-3 and TRBJ1-1; TRBD1 agrees at 7 bases. CDR1 is SGHTA, CDR2 FQGTGA, per germline. CDR3 length equals 13 residues. V lost 5 bases to trimming and J lost 4 bases; unmatched junction nucleotides: 4. This CDR3 reads CASSTSGGTEAFF. The CDR3 DNA reads TGTGCCAGCAGCACTTCAGGGGGCACTGAAGCTTTCTTT.

This clonotype showed up many times. The V gene is TRBV5-5, the J gene TRBJ2-7; D might be TRBD1 or TRBD2, each matching 5 bases. This CDR3 has 14 residues. CDR1 is SGHKS, CDR2 YYEKEE, per germline (reference sequence). Between the trimmed V and J ends, which lost 4 bases and 1 base, there was a span of 12 bases. CDR3 nucleotides: TGTGCCAGCAGCAGCCGGGACCTTTCCTACGAGCAGTACTTC. Protein: CASSSRDLSYEQYF.

Worth noting for this clonotype: A single base separates this from a much larger clone, so it may be a read error. The chain employs TRBV6-1 and TRBJ1-5, with D possibly matching TRBD1 (6 bases). V was pared by 6 bases and J by 0 bases, with 15 bases between. Germline CDR1 reads MNHNS; CDR2 reads SASEGT. This CDR3 is 16 amino acids long. CDR3: CASSLTGPCSNQPQHF. In nucleotides, the CDR3 is TGTGCCAGCAGCCTGACAGGTCCATGTAGCAATCAGCCCCAGCATTTT.

The rearrangement links TRBV20-1 to TRBJ2-1; D unclear. Trimming removed 1 base at V and 15 bases at J, with 13 bases between. Per germline, CDR1 DFQATT and CDR2 SNEGSKA (reference sequence). This CDR3 is built from 11 residues. The CDR3 protein is CSARVGFERFF. The CDR3 bases are TGCAGTGCTAGAGTGGGGTTCGAAAGGTTCTTC.

This chain links TRBV2 with TRBJ1-1; maybe TRBD1 (5 bases). The CDR3 loop spans 13 amino acids. Between the trimmed V and J ends, which lost 7 bases and 0 bases, there was a span of 9 bases. The germline gives CDR1 SNHLY, CDR2 FYNNEI. CDR3 nucleotide sequence: TGTGCCAGCATAAGACAGATGAACACTGAAGCTTTCTTT. Encoded protein: CASIRQMNTEAFF.